These T cell receptor beta chains were read from a single sample in a study of shared clonotypes between healthy human individuals. Sequencing was performed with immunoSEQ multiplex PCR; in TCRdb, only in-frame clones are kept and a portion is missing. The repertoire consists of roughly 2 million clones, with about 95% occurring once and the leading ten covering around 1.1%. Sequencing used naive CD8+ T cells sorted from blood. All receptors derive from a man aged 18 to 29 in good health. CDR3s include the opening cysteine and the closing phenylalanine or tryptophan. D genes are given only for firm matches. The size field is filled for only some rows; it gives once, few, many or a size class.

>TRBJ1-5|NA|TRBV27|NA
TGTGCCAGCAGTTTTGGCCAGGGAAGCAATCAGCCCCAGCATTTT
CASSFGQGSNQPQHF
>TRBJ2-7|NA|TRBV28|TRBD1
TGTGCCAGCAGCTACAGGGGGCTCTCCTACGAGCAGTACTTC
CASSYRGLSYEQYF
>TRBJ1-5|NA|TRBV2|NA
TGTGCCAGCAGTGAAGGGGCCTTCCTGAGCAATCAGCCCCAGCATTTT
CASSEGAFLSNQPQHF
>TRBJ1-2|NA|TRBV19|NA
TGTGCCAGTAGTATAATCTCCGGGGGCTATGGCTACACCTTC
CASSIISGGYGYTF
>TRBJ2-7|NA|TRBV29-1|NA
TGCAGCGCCTCCGGGGCCTACGAGCAGTACTTC
CSASGAYEQYF
>TRBJ2-7|NA|TRBV9|TRBD2
TGTGCCAGCAGCGTATACCGTAAGATGGGACTAGAGTCTTGTGAGCAGTACTTC
CASSVYRKMGLESCEQYF
>TRBJ2-7|NA|TRBV7-8|NA
TGTGCCAGCAGTTCCTTTGGAGGGGAGAACTACGAGCAGTACTTC
CASSSFGGENYEQYF
>TRBJ2-3|NA|TRBV7-8|TRBD2
TGTGCCAGCAGCGTCTTAGCGGGGGGCGGCACAGATACGCAGTATTTT
CASSVLAGGGTDTQYF
>TRBJ1-5|NA|TRBV10-3|NA
TGTGCCATCAGTGCCCATAGCAATCAGCCCCAGCATTTT
CAISAHSNQPQHF
>TRBJ2-1|NA|TRBV5-1|NA
TGCGCCAGCAGCTTTGGCTACGCAGACAATGAGCAGTTCTTC
CASSFGYADNEQFF
>TRBJ2-7|NA|TRBV16|NA
TGTGCCAGCAGCCAAGGTAGAACAGGAGACCGCTCCTACGAGCAGTACTTC
CASSQGRTGDRSYEQYF
>TRBJ2-2|NA|TRBV19|NA
TGTGCCAGTAATGGAGGGCTTAACACCGGGGAGCTGTTTTTT
CASNGGLNTGELFF
>TRBJ2-3|NA|TRBV5-1|NA
TGCGCCAGCAGCTTGGTGGCAGCGTCTAGCACAGATACGCAGTATTTT
CASSLVAASSTDTQYF
>TRBJ1-1|once|TRBV7-9|TRBD1
TGTGCCAGCAGCGTACACAGGGGGATGAACACTGAAGCTTTCTTT
CASSVHRGMNTEAFF
>TRBJ1-4|once|TRBV7-9|NA
TGTGCCAGCAGCCTACCCGGGGGGAGACCAACTAATGAAAAACTGTTTTTT
CASSLPGGRPTNEKLFF
>TRBJ1-1|NA|TRBV6-5|NA
TGTGCCAGCAGTTACGATCGGGGTATGAACACTGAAGCTTTCTTT
CASSYDRGMNTEAFF